The 12 T cell receptor beta chains listed next were all sequenced from one sample in a study of T-cell reconstitution after alpha-beta-depleted transplantation in children. Unique molecular identifiers were incorporated into the prepared TCRbeta library. MiXCR was run by TCRdb on the PCR reads, yielding one entry per CDR3 protein. The sample yields 280,000 or so distinct CDR3 sequences, 11% seen once. Sequences were derived from peripheral blood, sampled 180 days after TCRalphabeta/CD19-depleted stem cell transplant. The receptors stem from a male patient between 2 and 15 years old who had a stem cell transplant for chronic granulomatous disease, so the T cells may come from the graft donor.

The table lists this clonotype with many counts. The chain has TRBV27 and TRBJ1-3, with D maybe TRBD1 (5 bases). The CDR3 has 15 amino acids. V was trimmed by 6 bases and J by 0 bases, leaving 12 bases between them. Germline V gene lookup returns CDR1 MNHEY and CDR2 SMNVEV (reference sequence). This chain's CDR3 is CASSFLGGSGNTIYF. CDR3 in DNA: TGTGCCAGCAGCTTTCTGGGGGGCTCTGGAAACACCATATATTTT.

This clonotype has only a few counts. The chain is built from TRBV6-2 or TRBV6-3 and TRBJ2-2; D is perhaps TRBD1 or TRBD2 (5 bases each). Germline V gives CDR1 MNHEY, CDR2 SVGEGT. CDR3 size: 14 residues. V was pared by 6 bases and J by 2 bases, with 10 bases between. CDR3 nucleotides: TGTGCCAGCAGACGGGACGGAAACACCGGGGAGCTGTTTTTT. Its protein product is CASRRDGNTGELFF.

This clonotype was picked up many times. The chain recombines TRBV28 with TRBJ1-5; the D gene is possibly TRBD1 (6 bases). Per germline, CDR1 MDHEN and CDR2 SYDVKM. The ends were cut back, 2 bases at V and 9 bases at J, with 17 bases in the middle. The CDR3 runs to 15 residues. This chain's CDR3 is CASSLGISQGRPQHF. Here the CDR3 DNA reads TGTGCCAGCAGTTTAGGGATTTCACAGGGACGGCCCCAGCATTTT.

This clonotype was seen ten or more times. The chain links TRBV3-1 to TRBJ1-4, with 7 nucleotides matching TRBD1. Germline assignment: CDR1 LGHDT and CDR2 YNNKEL (reference sequence). Trimming cost V 8 bases and J 14 bases; bases outside gene matches: 8. CDR3 length equals 11 residues. The CDR3 protein is CASGRGGVLFF. The CDR3 DNA is TGTGCCAGCGGCAGGGGGGGAGTCCTGTTTTTT. The entire variable domain, with the rest obtained from reference TRBV3-1 and TRBJ1-4, is as follows: DTAVSQTPKYLVTQMGNDKSIKCEQNLGHDTMYWYKQDSKKFLKIMFSYNNKELIINETVPNRFSPKSPDKAHLNLHINSLELGDSAVYFCASGRGGVLFFGSGTQLSVL.

About this clonotype itself: A single base separates this from a much larger clone, so it may be a read error. As DNA, the CDR3 is TGCTGTGCTAGAACTCTGGCGGGAGACCGTGGCGAGCAGTACTTC. The encoded protein is CCARTLAGDRGEQYF. The chain links TRBV20-1 to TRBJ2-7; 7 bases agree with TRBD2. CDR1 and CDR2 (germline): DFQATT, SNEGSKA (reference sequence). The CDR3 extends over 15 amino acids.

This clonotype was seen at least ten times. The chain is built from TRBV29-1 and TRBJ1-3; no definite D call. CDR1 SQVTM and CDR2 ANQGSEA come from the germline V gene. The V end lost 1 base, the J end lost 1 base, and 8 bases lay between the germline ends. The CDR3 is 14 amino acids. In nucleotides, the CDR3 is TGCAGCGTTGAAGCCCGCTTTTCTGGAAACACCATATATTTT. Protein sequence: CSVEARFSGNTIYF.

This clonotype was detected many times. This chain joins TRBV29-1 and TRBJ2-1; D uncertain. Trimming removed 4 bases at V and 1 base at J, with 5 bases between. The length of the CDR3 is 12 residues. CDR1 is SQVTM and CDR2 is ANQGSEA in the germline V gene. The CDR3 is CSVALSYNEQFF. The CDR3 DNA reads as TGCAGCGTTGCTCTTTCCTACAATGAGCAGTTCTTC.

This clonotype was seen ten or more times. The V gene is TRBV27, the J gene TRBJ2-5, with D perhaps TRBD1 (6 bases). The CDR3 contains 11 residues. Between the trimmed V and J ends, which lost 3 bases and 7 bases, there was a span of 6 bases. From germline, CDR1 is MNHEY and CDR2 SMNVEV (reference sequence). CDR3 region: CASSFRGTQYF. In DNA form, the CDR3 reads TGTGCCAGCAGTTTCAGGGGGACCCAGTACTTC.

This clonotype was counted ten times or more. This sequence joins TRBV5-1 and TRBJ2-4; possibly TRBD1 for D (5 bases). This CDR3 comprises 14 residues. Germline V gene lookup returns CDR1 SGHRS and CDR2 YFSETQ. V was trimmed by 0 bases and J by 2 bases, leaving 6 bases between them. The CDR3, as DNA: TGCGCCAGCAGCTTGGCAGGGACCAAAAACATTCAGTACTTC. Translation gives CASSLAGTKNIQYF.

This clonotype was seen repeatedly, ten times or more. This chain's CDR3 is CASSRGGGDTQYF. The CDR3 region has the DNA TGTGCCAGCAGCCGAGGCGGGGGGGATACGCAGTATTTT. The chain carries TRBV7-2 and TRBJ2-3, with 8 bases that match TRBD2. The CDR3 length is 13 residues. Germline CDR1 SGHTA, CDR2 FQGNSA. V trimming: 5 bases; J trimming: 6 bases; junction bases outside the gene matches: 4. The full variable domain, completed using reference TRBV7-2 and TRBJ2-3, is GAGVSQSPSNKVTEKGKDVELRCDPISGHTALYWYRQSLGQGLEFLIYFQGNSAPDKSGLPSDRFSAERTGGSVSTLTIQRTQQEDSAVYLCASSRGGGDTQYFGPGTRLTVL.

In its sample, this clonotype was seen many times. This chain joins TRBV18 and TRBJ2-7; TRBD1 matches 11 bases. J gave up 5 bases and V 2 bases, and 5 bases lay outside the gene matches. In germline, CDR1 is KGHSH, CDR2 LQKENI. The CDR3 extends over 15 amino acids. The DNA of the CDR3 is TGTGCCAGCTCACCAGGACAGGGGGCGTTAGACGAGCAGTACTTC. This translates into CASSPGQGALDEQYF.

Worth noting for this clonotype: A read error is possible here, since a much larger clone lies one base away. The J gene is TRBJ2-2, the V gene TRBV7-2, with 8 bases that match TRBD1. CDR3 length equals 15 residues. Germline-derived CDR1 and CDR2 are SGHTA and FQGNSA. The CDR3 is CASSRQGRYTGEPFF. As DNA, the CDR3 is TGTGCCAGCAGCCGACAGGGGAGGTACACCGGGGAGCCGTTTTTT.